These 32 T cell receptor beta chains share one sample of origin, sequenced in a study of cytomegalovirus exposure and HLA in healthy donors. With 60 Vbeta and 13 Jbeta primers, the PCR was carried out. Some clones are missing from TCRdb's copy, which holds only in-frame ones; the method was immunoSEQ multiplex PCR. The sample lists 250,000 to 350,000 clones, just over 85% occurring once. The sequenced sample consisted of PBMCs. These TCRs come from a man between 40 and 49 years old in good health and CMV-seropositive.

The rearrangement uses TRBV29-1 and TRBJ2-5, with 8 bases lining up with TRBD2. Germline trimming cut 3 bases from V and 5 bases from J; bases unmatched to any gene: 2. This CDR3 is 12 amino acids long. The germline gives CDR1 SQVTM, CDR2 ANQGSEA. CDR3 in amino acids: CSVERGEETQYF. In DNA form, the CDR3 reads TGCAGCGTTGAGCGGGGGGAGGAGACCCAGTACTTC.

A few counts support this clone. The gene calls are TRBV7-2 and TRBJ2-3; 7 nucleotides line up with TRBD2. The junction had 9 bases not matched to a gene; V was cut back by 4 bases and J by 2 bases. The germline V gene has CDR1 SGHTA and CDR2 FQGNSA. The CDR3 covers 16 residues. The CDR3 region is CASSSRRSGNTDTQYF. CDR3 coding DNA: TGTGCCAGCAGCTCGAGGAGGAGCGGGAACACAGATACGCAGTATTTT.

The chain has TRBV5-1 and TRBJ2-2; D remains ambiguous. The V end lost 0 bases, the J end lost 2 bases, and 11 bases lay between the germline ends. The CDR3 contains 16 residues. CDR1 and CDR2 from the germline V gene are SGHRS and YFSETQ. The DNA of the CDR3 is TGCGCCAGCAGCTTGGTTACGGTAGTTAACACCGGGGAGCTGTTTTTT. This encodes CASSLVTVVNTGELFF.

The chain recombines TRBV27 with TRBJ2-7, with 9 bases aligning to TRBD2. The V and J ends lost 3 bases and 0 bases, in that order; junction bases with no gene match: 0. The CDR3 covers 14 residues. Germline V gene lookup returns CDR1 MNHEY and CDR2 SMNVEV (reference sequence). The CDR3 protein is CASSFSGSSYEQYF. CDR3 nucleotide sequence: TGTGCCAGCAGTTTTAGCGGGAGCTCCTACGAGCAGTACTTC.

This clone was detected a few times. The chain uses TRBV28 and TRBJ1-5; no clear D gene. V was pared by 1 base and J by 0 bases, with 13 bases between. Germline V gives CDR1 MDHEN, CDR2 SYDVKM. The CDR3 length is 17 residues. The CDR3 nucleotides are TGTGCCAGCAGTTTATTCCGGGAGATCCTTAGCAATCAGCCCCAGCATTTT. This sequence encodes CASSLFREILSNQPQHF.

The chain combines TRBV6-5 with TRBJ1-2, with a weak D call TRBD1 (6 bases). The CDR3 spans 16 residues. Looked up from germline, CDR1 is MNHEY and CDR2 is SVGAGI. V was clipped by 2 bases and J by 10 bases, with 23 bases between them. CDR3 sequence reads: CASSYTGTRNLWDYTF. As DNA, the CDR3 is TGTGCCAGCAGTTACACCGGGACAAGGAACTTATGGGACTACACCTTC.

The chain couples TRBV2 to TRBJ2-5; 8 positions agree with TRBD1. Looked up from germline, CDR1 is SNHLY and CDR2 is FYNNEI. V lost 7 bases, J lost 2 bases, and 6 bases stayed unmatched. The CDR3 loop spans 14 amino acids. The CDR3 region has the DNA TGTGCCAGCACTGGGACAGGTACACAAGAGACCCAGTACTTC. As protein: CASTGTGTQETQYF.

The gene calls are TRBV28 and TRBJ1-2, with D unclear. The CDR3 has 13 amino acids. The germline V gene encodes CDR1 MDHEN and CDR2 SYDVKM. Trimming removed 2 bases at V and 8 bases at J, with 12 bases between. The CDR3 protein is CASSLQSGGGYTF. For the CDR3, the DNA is TGTGCCAGCAGTTTACAGTCGGGAGGGGGCTACACCTTC.

Written as DNA, the CDR3 is TGCAGCGTTTGGGACAGGGGGCGGTCAGATACGCAGTATTTT. Translated: CSVWDRGRSDTQYF. The chain employs TRBV29-1 and TRBJ2-3, with 12 bases aligning to TRBD1. V was pared by 5 bases and J by 4 bases, with 4 bases of the junction left unmatched. CDR1 is SQVTM, CDR2 ANQGSEA, per germline. The CDR3 is made up of 14 amino acids.

The gene calls are TRBV9 and TRBJ2-2; maybe TRBD1 (6 bases). Trimming pared 3 bases from V and 4 bases from J, leaving 13 bases between. The germline V gene has CDR1 SGDLS and CDR2 YYNGEE. This CDR3 has 15 residues. The DNA of the CDR3 is TGTGCCAGCAGCGCCCAGGGGCGGGTCACCGGGGAGCTGTTTTTT. This sequence encodes CASSAQGRVTGELFF. The full variable domain, its missing parts supplied by reference TRBV9 and TRBJ2-2, is DSGVTQTPKHLITATGQRVTLRCSPRSGDLSVYWYQQSLDQGLQFLIQYYNGEERAKGNILERFSAQQFPDLHSELNLSSLELGDSALYFCASSAQGRVTGELFFGEGSRLTVL.

The genes are TRBV28 and TRBJ2-7, with TRBD1 matching over 8 bases. The CDR3 length is 15 residues. Germline-derived CDR1 and CDR2 are MDHEN and SYDVKM. V lost 2 bases, J lost 1 base, and 4 bases stayed unmatched. The CDR3 loop reads CASSLNTGGSYEQYF. Here the CDR3 DNA reads TGTGCCAGCAGTTTAAACACAGGGGGATCCTACGAGCAGTACTTC.

The V call is TRBV27, the J call TRBJ1-2; 7 bases are shared with TRBD1. The CDR3 has 14 amino acids. Germline loops: CDR1 MNHEY, CDR2 SMNVEV (reference sequence). V lost 2 bases, J lost 4 bases, and 4 bases stayed unmatched. The DNA for the CDR3 is TGTGCCAGCAGTTTAAACAGGGGCACCTATGGCTACACCTTC. It codes for CASSLNRGTYGYTF.

The CDR3 is CASSIVRDNYGYTF. CDR3 nucleotide sequence: TGTGCCAGCAGTATAGTTCGGGATAACTATGGCTACACCTTC. The gene calls are TRBV6-6 and TRBJ1-2; D is unclear. Trimming shortened V by 5 bases and J by 1 base, and 11 bases separated the two germline ends. The CDR3 consists of 14 residues. Germline CDR1 is MNHNY and CDR2 is SVGAGI (reference sequence).

This clone appeared a few times. The rearrangement uses TRBV7-9 and TRBJ1-3; possibly TRBD1 for D (5 bases). The CDR3 runs 18 residues. Trimming took off 2 bases at V and 2 bases at J, with 19 bases between the two ends. Germline V CDR1 and CDR2: SEHNR, FQNEAQ (reference sequence). CDR3 nucleotides: TGTGCCAGCAGCTTATTGAAGGGCAGGGTCGGGCCTGGAAACACCATATATTTT. It encodes CASSLLKGRVGPGNTIYF.

This rearrangement joins TRBV9 to TRBJ2-7, with 11 bases fitting TRBD1. J lost 5 bases, V lost 4 bases, and 8 bases had no gene match. The CDR3 sequence is 15 residues long. The germline gives CDR1 SGDLS, CDR2 YYNGEE. This chain's CDR3 is CASSFWGQGVDEQYF. The DNA of the CDR3 is TGTGCCAGCAGCTTCTGGGGACAGGGGGTTGACGAGCAGTACTTC.

The V gene is TRBV4-2, the J gene TRBJ1-1, with 7 bases matching TRBD1. V was clipped by 0 bases and J by 4 bases; unmatched bases: 5. Germline V gene lookup returns CDR1 LGHNA and CDR2 YNFKEQ. The CDR3 is 15 residues long. CDR3 sequence reads: CASSQEPGGITEAFF. The CDR3, as DNA: TGTGCCAGCAGCCAAGAGCCAGGGGGTATCACTGAAGCTTTCTTT.

V usage is TRBV18 and J usage is TRBJ2-7, with D perhaps TRBD1 (5 bases). The V gene's germline CDR1 is KGHSH and CDR2 LQKENI. Trimming shortened V by 3 bases and J by 6 bases, and 18 bases separated the two germline ends. The CDR3 is 15 residues long. This CDR3 is CASSPFTTAYSEQYF. DNA for the CDR3: TGTGCCAGCTCACCTTTCACGACAGCCTACAGCGAGCAGTACTTC.

The chain carries TRBV7-9 and TRBJ1-1, with D tentatively TRBD1 (6 bases). V gave up 0 bases and J gave up 4 bases, with 9 bases separating them. CDR1 is SEHNR and CDR2 is FQNEAQ in the germline V gene (reference sequence). The CDR3 has 14 amino acids. Written as DNA, the CDR3 is TGTGCCAGCAGCTTAGCCCAGGGGCCCACTGAAGCTTTCTTT. It yields the protein CASSLAQGPTEAFF.

The chain employs TRBV6-6 and TRBJ1-1, with TRBD1 as a possible D gene (6 bases). Trimming took off 2 bases at V and 3 bases at J, with 13 bases between the two ends. The CDR3 spans 15 residues. CDR1 is MNHNY and CDR2 is SVGAGI in the germline V gene (reference sequence). CDR3 DNA: TGTGCCAGCAGTTACGGACAGTTCAGGGACACTGAAGCTTTCTTT. It translates to CASSYGQFRDTEAFF.

CDR3 coding DNA: TGTGCCATCGGACCGGGGTATTATTACAATGAGCAGTTCTTC. Translation: CAIGPGYYYNEQFF. This rearrangement joins TRBV10-3 to TRBJ2-1, with a possible D match to TRBD2 (5 bases). This CDR3 is 14 amino acids long. The germline gives CDR1 ENHRY, CDR2 SYGVKD. The V end lost 8 bases, the J end lost 4 bases, and 15 bases lay between the germline ends.

The chain's CDR3 is CASSLVGENTGELFF. The CDR3 bases are TGCGCCAGCAGCTTGGTCGGAGAGAACACCGGGGAGCTGTTTTTT. This chain links TRBV5-1 with TRBJ2-2; D ambiguous. V lost 0 bases and J lost 1, with 7 bases in between. Germline CDR1 is SGHRS and CDR2 is YFSETQ. The CDR3 spans 15 residues.

The chain employs TRBV7-9 and TRBJ2-1; possibly TRBD2 for D (5 bases). The CDR3 extends over 13 amino acids. Trimming took off 7 bases at V and 10 bases at J, with 17 bases between the two ends. The germline V gene has CDR1 SEHNR and CDR2 FQNEAQ (reference sequence). Written as DNA, the CDR3 is TGTGCCAGCAACCATGCGGGTCCCTCGGAGCAGTTCTTC. This encodes CASNHAGPSEQFF.

The chain carries TRBV5-1 and TRBJ2-2; D gene uncertain. The CDR3 is made up of 15 amino acids. CDR1 and CDR2 (germline): SGHRS, YFSETQ. V lost 4 bases and J 0 bases, leaving 10 bases between the germline ends. CDR3 in DNA: TGCGCCAGCAGCCTGACTGGTACGAACACCGGGGAGCTGTTTTTT. Protein: CASSLTGTNTGELFF.

The rearrangement uses TRBV5-6 and TRBJ1-1, with TRBD1 matching 9 bases. Germline values: CDR1 SGHDT, CDR2 YYEEEE. Unmatched junction bases numbered 4, after V lost 4 bases and J lost 6 bases. The CDR3 is made up of 13 amino acids. CDR3 amino acids: CASSLRQGAEAFF. The CDR3 DNA sequence: TGTGCCAGCAGCCTCCGACAGGGGGCTGAAGCTTTCTTT.

The chain joins TRBV5-8 to TRBJ2-1; 9 bases fit TRBD1. This CDR3 contains 16 residues. CDR1 is SGHTS and CDR2 is YDEGEE in the germline V gene. V shed 1 base, J shed 6 bases, and the junction held 8 bases outside the gene matches. This CDR3 is CASSLYRDRVVNEQFF. The CDR3 DNA is TGTGCCAGCAGCTTGTACCGGGACAGGGTAGTCAATGAGCAGTTCTTC.

This chain uses TRBV7-2 with TRBJ2-5, with unresolved D. This CDR3 is built from 13 residues. V dropped 2 bases and J dropped 5 bases, with 9 bases sitting between them. Germline lookup yields CDR1 SGHTA and CDR2 FQGNSA. The CDR3 DNA is TGTGCCAGCAGCTTATATCTTTTGGAGACCCAGTACTTC. This sequence encodes CASSLYLLETQYF. The full variable domain, rest sourced from reference TRBV7-2 and TRBJ2-5, is GAGVSQSPSNKVTEKGKDVELRCDPISGHTALYWYRQSLGQGLEFLIYFQGNSAPDKSGLPSDRFSAERTGGSVSTLTIQRTQQEDSAVYLCASSLYLLETQYFGPGTRLLVL.

V usage is TRBV6-5 and J usage is TRBJ1-1, with D hard to call. The germline V gene encodes CDR1 MNHEY and CDR2 SVGAGI. The V end was cut by 7 bases, the J end by 1 base, with 10 bases between. The CDR3 contains 13 residues. The CDR3 reads CASNPPGNTEAFF. The CDR3 DNA reads TGTGCCAGCAACCCCCCCGGGAACACTGAAGCTTTCTTT.

The V and J genes are TRBV27 and TRBJ1-5; 9 bases agree with TRBD1. Germline lookup yields CDR1 MNHEY and CDR2 SMNVEV (reference sequence). The V segment lost 4 bases and the J segment 6 bases; nucleotides outside the gene matches: 4. The CDR3 covers 14 residues. CDR3 sequence: CASSWDRVSQPQHF. The CDR3 DNA is TGTGCCAGCAGTTGGGACAGGGTCAGTCAGCCCCAGCATTTT.

A single count supports this clone. The chain is built from TRBV2 and TRBJ2-7; D may be TRBD2 (5 bases). With 11 bases removed from V and 0 bases from J, the gap between germline ends came to 11 bases. CDR1 is SNHLY, CDR2 FYNNEI, per germline. CDR3 length: 12 amino acids. The CDR3 spells CAGGSLSYEQYF. Here the CDR3 DNA reads TGTGCCGGAGGATCGCTCTCCTACGAGCAGTACTTC.

V is TRBV5-1 and J is TRBJ2-7; 16 bases match TRBD2. V trimming: 4 bases; J trimming: 5 bases; junction bases outside the gene matches: 6. The CDR3 runs to 16 residues. CDR1 and CDR2 from the germline V gene are SGHRS and YFSETQ. CDR3 in DNA: TGCGCCAGCAGCGCGGGACTAGCGGGAGGGCCCGACGAGCAGTACTTC. This translates into CASSAGLAGGPDEQYF.

This clone was found a few times. This rearrangement joins TRBV6-5 to TRBJ1-1, with 8 bases that match TRBD1. The germline gives CDR1 MNHEY, CDR2 SVGAGI. The V segment lost 0 bases and the J segment 5 bases; nucleotides outside the gene matches: 5. This CDR3 has 15 residues. The CDR3 sequence: CASSYSRTGFTEAFF. The CDR3 DNA reads TGTGCCAGCAGTTACTCAAGGACAGGGTTTACTGAAGCTTTCTTT.

CDR3 sequence reads: CASSQVGLAAEAGELFF. The DNA of the CDR3 is TGTGCCAGCAGCCAAGTAGGGCTAGCGGCCGAGGCCGGGGAGCTGTTTTTT. The V gene is TRBV4-2, the J gene TRBJ2-2, with TRBD2 matching 7 bases. V lost 1 base to trimming and J lost 6 bases; unmatched junction nucleotides: 11. Germline values: CDR1 LGHNA, CDR2 YNFKEQ. This CDR3 region has 17 residues.